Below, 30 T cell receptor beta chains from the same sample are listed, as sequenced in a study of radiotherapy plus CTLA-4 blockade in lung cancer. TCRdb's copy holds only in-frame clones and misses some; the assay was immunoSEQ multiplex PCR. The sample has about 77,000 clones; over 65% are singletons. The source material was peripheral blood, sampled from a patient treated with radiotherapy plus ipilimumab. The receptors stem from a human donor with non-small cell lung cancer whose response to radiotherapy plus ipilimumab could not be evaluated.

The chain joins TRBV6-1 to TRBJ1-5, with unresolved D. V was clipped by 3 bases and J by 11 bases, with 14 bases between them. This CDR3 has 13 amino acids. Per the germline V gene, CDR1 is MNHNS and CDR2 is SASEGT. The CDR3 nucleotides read TGTGCCAGCAGTGAGTCAGCGGTCGGGGCCCAGCATTTT. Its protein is CASSESAVGAQHF.

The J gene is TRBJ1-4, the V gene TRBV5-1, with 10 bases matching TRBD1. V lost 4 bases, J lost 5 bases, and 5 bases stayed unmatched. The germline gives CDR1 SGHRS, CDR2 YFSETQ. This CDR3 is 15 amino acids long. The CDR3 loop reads CASSAPTGGNEKLFF. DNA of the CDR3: TGCGCCAGCAGCGCCCCGACAGGGGGCAATGAAAAACTGTTTTTT.

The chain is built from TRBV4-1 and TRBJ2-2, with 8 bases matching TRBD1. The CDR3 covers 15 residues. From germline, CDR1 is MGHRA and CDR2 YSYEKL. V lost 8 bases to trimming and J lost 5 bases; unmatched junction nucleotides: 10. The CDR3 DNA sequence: TGCGCCAGCGAGAACAGGGGGATAGGAACCGGGGAGCTGTTTTTT. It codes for CASENRGIGTGELFF.

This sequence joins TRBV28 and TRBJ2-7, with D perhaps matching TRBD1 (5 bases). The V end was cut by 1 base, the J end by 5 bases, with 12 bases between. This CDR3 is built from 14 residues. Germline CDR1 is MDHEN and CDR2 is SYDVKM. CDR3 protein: CASSLFQGGHEQYF. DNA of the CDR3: TGTGCCAGCAGTTTATTCCAGGGCGGCCACGAGCAGTACTTC.

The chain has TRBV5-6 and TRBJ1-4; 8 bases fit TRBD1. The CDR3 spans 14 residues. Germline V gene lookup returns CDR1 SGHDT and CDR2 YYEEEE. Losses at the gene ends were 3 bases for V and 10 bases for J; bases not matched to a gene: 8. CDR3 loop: CASSYDRGAGKLFF. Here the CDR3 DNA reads TGTGCCAGCAGCTATGACAGGGGCGCGGGAAAACTGTTTTTT.

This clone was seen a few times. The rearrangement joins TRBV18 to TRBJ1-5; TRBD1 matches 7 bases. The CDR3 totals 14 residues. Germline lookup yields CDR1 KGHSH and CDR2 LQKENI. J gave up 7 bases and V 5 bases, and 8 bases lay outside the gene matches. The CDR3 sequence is CASSNGGQFQPQHF. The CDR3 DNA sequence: TGTGCCAGCTCAAACGGGGGACAGTTCCAGCCCCAGCATTTT. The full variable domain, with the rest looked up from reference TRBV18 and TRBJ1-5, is NAGVMQNPRHLVRRRGQEARLRCSPMKGHSHVYWYRQLPEEGLKFMVYLQKENIIDESGMPKERFSAEFPKEGPSILRIQQVVRGDSAAYFCASSNGGQFQPQHFGDGTRLSIL.

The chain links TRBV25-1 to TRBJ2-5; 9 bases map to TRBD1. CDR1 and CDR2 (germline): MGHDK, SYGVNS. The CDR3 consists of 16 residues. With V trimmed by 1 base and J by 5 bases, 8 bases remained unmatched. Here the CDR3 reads CASSESGTGRFETQYF. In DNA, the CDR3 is TGTGCCAGCAGTGAATCGGGGACAGGGCGGTTCGAGACCCAGTACTTC.

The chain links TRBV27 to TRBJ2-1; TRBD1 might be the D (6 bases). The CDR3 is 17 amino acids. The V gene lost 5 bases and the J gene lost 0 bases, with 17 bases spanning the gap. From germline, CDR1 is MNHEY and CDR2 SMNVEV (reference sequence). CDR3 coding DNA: TGTGCCAGCAGTCCTCCCTACAGGGTTAGCTCCTACAATGAGCAGTTCTTC. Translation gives CASSPPYRVSSYNEQFF.

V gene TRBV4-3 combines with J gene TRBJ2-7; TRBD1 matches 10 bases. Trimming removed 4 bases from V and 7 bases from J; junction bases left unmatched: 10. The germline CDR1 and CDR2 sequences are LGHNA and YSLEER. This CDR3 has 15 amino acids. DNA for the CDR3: TGCGCCAGCAGCCTCTCCGGGACAGGGGATGAAGAGCAGTACTTC. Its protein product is CASSLSGTGDEEQYF.

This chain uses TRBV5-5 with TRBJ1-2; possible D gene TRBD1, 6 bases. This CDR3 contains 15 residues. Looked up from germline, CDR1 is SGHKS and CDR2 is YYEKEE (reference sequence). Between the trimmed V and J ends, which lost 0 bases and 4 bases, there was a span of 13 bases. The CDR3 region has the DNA TGTGCCAGCAGCTTGGTTCGGGGGGCGGGCTATGGCTACACCTTC. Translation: CASSLVRGAGYGYTF.

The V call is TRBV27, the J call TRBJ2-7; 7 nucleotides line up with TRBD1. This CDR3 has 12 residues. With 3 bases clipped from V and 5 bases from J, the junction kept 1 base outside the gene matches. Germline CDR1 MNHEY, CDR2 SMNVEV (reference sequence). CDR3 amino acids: CASSFQGDEQYF. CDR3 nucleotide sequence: TGTGCCAGCAGTTTTCAGGGGGACGAGCAGTACTTC.

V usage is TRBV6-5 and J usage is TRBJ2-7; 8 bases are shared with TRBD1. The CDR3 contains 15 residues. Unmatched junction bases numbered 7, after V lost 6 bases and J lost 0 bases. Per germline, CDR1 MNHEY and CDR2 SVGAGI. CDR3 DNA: TGTGCCAGCAGCAACAGGGGGGCCAGCTCCTACGAGCAGTACTTC. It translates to CASSNRGASSYEQYF.

The DNA of the CDR3 is TGCGCCAGCAGTGAGAATCCGGGTAACACTGAAGCTTTCTTT. Its protein product is CASSENPGNTEAFF. V and J are TRBV10-1 and TRBJ1-1; D is undetermined. This CDR3 is built from 14 residues. Trimming stripped 2 bases from V and 2 bases from J, with 9 bases between. From germline, CDR1 is WNHNN and CDR2 SYGVQD (reference sequence).

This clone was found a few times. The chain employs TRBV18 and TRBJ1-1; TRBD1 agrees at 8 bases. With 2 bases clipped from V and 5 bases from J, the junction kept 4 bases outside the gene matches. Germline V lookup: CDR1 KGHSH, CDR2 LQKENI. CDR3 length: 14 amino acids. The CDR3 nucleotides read TGTGCCAGCTCACCAAGGACAGGGACTACTGAAGCTTTCTTT. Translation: CASSPRTGTTEAFF.

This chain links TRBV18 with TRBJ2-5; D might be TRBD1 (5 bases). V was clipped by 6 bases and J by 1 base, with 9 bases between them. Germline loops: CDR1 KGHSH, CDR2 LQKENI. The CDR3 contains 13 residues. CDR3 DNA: TGTGCCAGCTCGCCCCAGGGCCAAGAGACCCAGTACTTC. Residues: CASSPQGQETQYF.

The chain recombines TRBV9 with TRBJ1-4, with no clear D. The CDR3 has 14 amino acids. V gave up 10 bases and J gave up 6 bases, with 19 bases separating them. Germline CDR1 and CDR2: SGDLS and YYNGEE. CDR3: CAAPPDSGHEKLFF. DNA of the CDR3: TGTGCCGCACCCCCGGACTCCGGACATGAAAAACTGTTTTTT.

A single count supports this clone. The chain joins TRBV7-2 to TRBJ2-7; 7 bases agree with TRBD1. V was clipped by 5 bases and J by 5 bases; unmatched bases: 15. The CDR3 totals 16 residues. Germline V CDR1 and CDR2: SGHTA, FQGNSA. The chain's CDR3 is CASSPWDSRRGDEQYF. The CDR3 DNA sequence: TGTGCCAGCAGCCCATGGGACAGCCGGAGAGGTGACGAGCAGTACTTC.

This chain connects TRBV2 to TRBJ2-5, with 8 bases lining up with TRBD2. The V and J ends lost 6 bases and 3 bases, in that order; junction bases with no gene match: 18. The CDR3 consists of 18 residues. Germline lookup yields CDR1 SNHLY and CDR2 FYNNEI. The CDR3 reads CASSPIFAGGRLKETQYF. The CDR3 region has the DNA TGTGCCAGCAGCCCGATTTTTGCGGGGGGCCGATTGAAAGAGACCCAGTACTTC.

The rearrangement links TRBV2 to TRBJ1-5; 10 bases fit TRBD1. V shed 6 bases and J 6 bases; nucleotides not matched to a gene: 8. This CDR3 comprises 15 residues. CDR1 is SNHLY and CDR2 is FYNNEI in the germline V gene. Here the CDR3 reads CASRSTGGRGQPQHF. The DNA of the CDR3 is TGTGCCAGCAGGTCGACAGGGGGCAGGGGTCAGCCCCAGCATTTT.

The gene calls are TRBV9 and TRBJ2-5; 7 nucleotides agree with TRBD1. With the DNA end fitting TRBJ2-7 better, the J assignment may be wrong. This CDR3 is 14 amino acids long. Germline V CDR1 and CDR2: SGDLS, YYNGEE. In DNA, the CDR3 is TGTGCCAGCAGCGTAGGACAGGGAGCCTACGAGCAGTACTTC. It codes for CASSVGQGAYEQYF.

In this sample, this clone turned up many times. The DNA for the CDR3 is TGTGCCAGTACCAGAAATCCGGGACAGGGAATCTATGGCTACACCTTC. The encoded protein is CASTRNPGQGIYGYTF. The chain combines TRBV19 with TRBJ1-2; 9 positions match TRBD1. J was trimmed by 4 bases and V by 7 bases; bases with no gene match: 13. The CDR3 length is 16 residues. CDR1 and CDR2 from the germline V gene are LNHDA and SQIVND (reference sequence).

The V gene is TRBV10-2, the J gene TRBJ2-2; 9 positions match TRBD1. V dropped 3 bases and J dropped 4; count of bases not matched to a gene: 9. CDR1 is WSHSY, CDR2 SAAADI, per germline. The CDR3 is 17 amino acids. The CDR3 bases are TGCGCCAGCAGTGACCCGAGGTCGACAGGGGGCACCGGGGAGCTGTTTTTT. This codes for CASSDPRSTGGTGELFF.

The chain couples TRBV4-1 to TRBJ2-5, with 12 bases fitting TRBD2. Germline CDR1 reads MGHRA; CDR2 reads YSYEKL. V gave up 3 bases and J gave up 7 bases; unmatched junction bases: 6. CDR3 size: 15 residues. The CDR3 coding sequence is TGCGCCAGCAGCCAGCTAGCGGGGGGGCAGGTGACCCAGTACTTC. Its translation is CASSQLAGGQVTQYF.

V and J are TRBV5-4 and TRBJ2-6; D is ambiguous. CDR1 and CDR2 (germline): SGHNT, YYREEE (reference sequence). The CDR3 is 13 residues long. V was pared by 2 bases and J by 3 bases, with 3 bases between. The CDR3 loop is CASSFSGANVLTF. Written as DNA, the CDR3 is TGTGCCAGCAGCTTTAGTGGGGCCAACGTCCTGACTTTC.

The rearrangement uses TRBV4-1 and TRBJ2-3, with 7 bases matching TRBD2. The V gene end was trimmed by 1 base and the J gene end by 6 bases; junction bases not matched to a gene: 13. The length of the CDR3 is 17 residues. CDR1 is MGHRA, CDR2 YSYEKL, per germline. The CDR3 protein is CASSQGRLTSLGDTQYF. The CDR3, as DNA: TGCGCCAGCAGCCAAGGGAGGCTGACTAGCTTGGGCGATACGCAGTATTTT.

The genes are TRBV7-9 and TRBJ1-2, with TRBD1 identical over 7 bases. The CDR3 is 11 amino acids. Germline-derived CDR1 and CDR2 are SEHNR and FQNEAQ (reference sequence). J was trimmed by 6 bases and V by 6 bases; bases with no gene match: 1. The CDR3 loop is CASRQGDGYTF. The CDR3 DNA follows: TGTGCCAGCAGGCAGGGGGATGGCTACACCTTC.

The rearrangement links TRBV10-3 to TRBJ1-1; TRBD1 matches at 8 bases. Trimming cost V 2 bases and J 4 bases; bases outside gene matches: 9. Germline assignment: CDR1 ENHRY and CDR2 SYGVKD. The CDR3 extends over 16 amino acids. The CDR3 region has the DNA TGTGCCATCAGTGAGCCCGGACAGGGTGGCGTCACTGAAGCTTTCTTT. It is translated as CAISEPGQGGVTEAFF.

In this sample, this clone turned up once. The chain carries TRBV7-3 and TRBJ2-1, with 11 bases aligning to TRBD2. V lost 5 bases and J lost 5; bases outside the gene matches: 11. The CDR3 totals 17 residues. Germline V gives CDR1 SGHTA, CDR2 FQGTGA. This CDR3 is CASSPSLAGGPDNEQFF. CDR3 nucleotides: TGTGCCAGCAGCCCCTCCTTAGCGGGAGGGCCGGACAATGAGCAGTTCTTC.

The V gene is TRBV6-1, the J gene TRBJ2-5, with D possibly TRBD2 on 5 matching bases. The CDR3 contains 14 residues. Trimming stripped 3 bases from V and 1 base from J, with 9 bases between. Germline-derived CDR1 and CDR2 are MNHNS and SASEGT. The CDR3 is CASSEVGIQETQYF. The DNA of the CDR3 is TGTGCCAGCAGTGAGGTCGGGATCCAAGAGACCCAGTACTTC.

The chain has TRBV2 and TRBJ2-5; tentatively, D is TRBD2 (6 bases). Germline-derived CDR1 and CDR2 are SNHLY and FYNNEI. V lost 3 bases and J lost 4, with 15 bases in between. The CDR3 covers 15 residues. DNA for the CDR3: TGTGCCAGCAGTGAGCGAACTAGCATTGGAGAGACCCAGTACTTC. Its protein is CASSERTSIGETQYF.